These T cell receptor beta chains were read from a single sample in a study of blood T cell repertoires in COVID-19. The table came from immunoSEQ multiplex PCR; TCRdb's copy has only in-frame clones and leaves some out. The data contain 60,000 to 75,000 clones, about nine tenths of them singletons. The specimen was peripheral blood. The source is a human donor in a cohort sampled during active COVID-19. CDR3s include the opening cysteine and the closing phenylalanine or tryptophan. A D gene is named only where the DNA matches it firmly. Where a row states a size, it is once, few, many or the class of an expanded clone; other rows omit it.

D gene: TRBD1; J gene: TRBJ1-5; V gene: TRBV7-2; clone size: -; CDR3 DNA: TGTGCCAGCAGCTTAGTGGACAGGGGCAATCAGCCCCAGCATTTT; CDR3 protein: CASSLVDRGNQPQHF
D gene: TRBD1; J gene: TRBJ1-4; V gene: TRBV5-1; clone size: -; CDR3 DNA: TGCGCCAGCAGCGAACAGGGGTCCTGGGGTCTGTTTTTT; CDR3 protein: CASSEQGSWGLFF
D gene: TRBD2; J gene: TRBJ2-2; V gene: TRBV19; clone size: -; CDR3 DNA: TGTGCCAGTAGTCCTAGGACTAGTCCTACCGGGGAGCTGTTTTTT; CDR3 protein: CASSPRTSPTGELFF
D gene: -; J gene: TRBJ2-7; V gene: TRBV9; clone size: few; CDR3 DNA: TGTGCCAGCAGCGTAGTCCTCCCCCTCGGTTCCGAGCAGTACTTC; CDR3 protein: CASSVVLPLGSEQYF
D gene: TRBD2; J gene: TRBJ2-7; V gene: TRBV6-2/TRBV6-3; clone size: -; CDR3 DNA: TGTGCCAGCAGCTATGGACTAGTTTACGAGCAGTACTTC; CDR3 protein: CASSYGLVYEQYF
D gene: -; J gene: TRBJ1-5; V gene: TRBV19; clone size: few; CDR3 DNA: TGTGCCAGTAGTATAGGAATGGGGGCGGGCAATCAGCCCCAGCATTTT; CDR3 protein: CASSIGMGAGNQPQHF
D gene: -; J gene: TRBJ2-2; V gene: TRBV7-3; clone size: -; CDR3 DNA: TGTGCCAGCAGGGGGAGCGCGAACACCGGGGAGCTGTTTTTT; CDR3 protein: CASRGSANTGELFF
D gene: TRBD1; J gene: TRBJ2-1; V gene: TRBV6-2/TRBV6-3; clone size: -; CDR3 DNA: TGTGCCAGCAGCCACGGACAGGGAGAGTTCTTC; CDR3 protein: CASSHGQGEFF
D gene: TRBD2; J gene: TRBJ2-1; V gene: TRBV7-9; clone size: -; CDR3 DNA: TGTGCCAGCAGCCTTACTAGCGGGAGGCCCAATGAGCAGTTCTTC; CDR3 protein: CASSLTSGRPNEQFF
D gene: TRBD2; J gene: TRBJ2-7; V gene: TRBV6-2/TRBV6-3; clone size: -; CDR3 DNA: TGTGCCAGCAGCCGTAGACTAGCGGGAGGTCGCTACGAGCAGTACTTC; CDR3 protein: CASSRRLAGGRYEQYF
D gene: TRBD1; J gene: TRBJ2-1; V gene: TRBV11-2; clone size: -; CDR3 DNA: TGTGCCAGCAGCCCCCCCCGGGACAGGGGGTTAGGGTCCTACAATGAGCAGTTCTTC; CDR3 protein: CASSPPRDRGLGSYNEQFF
D gene: TRBD2; J gene: TRBJ2-5; V gene: TRBV28; clone size: -; CDR3 DNA: TGTGCCAGCAGTCTAGGTACCCTAGCGGGTGAGACCCAGTACTTC; CDR3 protein: CASSLGTLAGETQYF
D gene: TRBD1; J gene: TRBJ1-1; V gene: TRBV19; clone size: -; CDR3 DNA: TGTGCCAGTAGTCTATGGACAGGGGGAATGAACACTGAAGCTTTCTTT; CDR3 protein: CASSLWTGGMNTEAFF
D gene: -; J gene: TRBJ1-5; V gene: TRBV6-4; clone size: -; CDR3 DNA: TGTGCCAGCAGATTAGACAGGAATCAGCCCCAGCATTTT; CDR3 protein: CASRLDRNQPQHF
D gene: -; J gene: TRBJ2-1; V gene: TRBV5-1; clone size: -; CDR3 DNA: TGCGCCAGCACTAGCGAGATATACAATGAGCAGTTCTTC; CDR3 protein: CASTSEIYNEQFF
D gene: -; J gene: TRBJ2-3; V gene: TRBV5-1; clone size: -; CDR3 DNA: TGCGCCAGCAGGGGTGACATCCCAGATACGCAGTATTTT; CDR3 protein: CASRGDIPDTQYF
D gene: -; J gene: TRBJ2-5; V gene: TRBV5-4; clone size: -; CDR3 DNA: TGTGCCAGCAGCTTGGGGCAGGGTCGGGAGACCCAGTACTTC; CDR3 protein: CASSLGQGRETQYF
D gene: -; J gene: TRBJ1-4; V gene: TRBV28; clone size: -; CDR3 DNA: TGTGCCAGCAGCCCCCGGGGGTGGAATGAAAAACTGTTTTTT; CDR3 protein: CASSPRGWNEKLFF
D gene: TRBD2; J gene: TRBJ2-7; V gene: TRBV9; clone size: once; CDR3 DNA: TGTGCCAGCAGCGTAGGGGGGCCAATAGCGGGAGAGGGCGAGCAGTACTTC; CDR3 protein: CASSVGGPIAGEGEQYF
D gene: TRBD1; J gene: TRBJ1-2; V gene: TRBV28; clone size: -; CDR3 DNA: TGTGCCAGCAGTTGGGACAGGCGAGCTAACTATGGCTACACCTTC; CDR3 protein: CASSWDRRANYGYTF
D gene: TRBD1; J gene: TRBJ2-3; V gene: TRBV5-1; clone size: -; CDR3 DNA: TGCGCCAGCAGCTTGCAGGGGACAGACGCAGATACGCAGTATTTT; CDR3 protein: CASSLQGTDADTQYF
D gene: TRBD1; J gene: TRBJ2-7; V gene: TRBV19; clone size: -; CDR3 DNA: TGTGCCAGTAGTAAACCGGGACAGGGAACCCACGAGCAGTACTTC; CDR3 protein: CASSKPGQGTHEQYF
D gene: -; J gene: TRBJ2-7; V gene: TRBV6-5; clone size: -; CDR3 DNA: TGTGCCAGCAGTTCACGGGATTTCCCTTACGAGCAGTACTTC; CDR3 protein: CASSSRDFPYEQYF
D gene: -; J gene: TRBJ2-3; V gene: TRBV15; clone size: -; CDR3 DNA: TGTGCCACCAGCAGAGATATGACAGATACGCAGTATTTT; CDR3 protein: CATSRDMTDTQYF
D gene: TRBD2; J gene: TRBJ2-3; V gene: TRBV5-4; clone size: once; CDR3 DNA: TGTGCCAGCAGCTTGGCGGGGTCGGGAGCGGGAGCTGATACGCAGTATTTT; CDR3 protein: CASSLAGSGAGADTQYF
D gene: TRBD1; J gene: TRBJ1-5; V gene: TRBV18; clone size: -; CDR3 DNA: TGTGCCAGCTCACCGGTAGCTCCCGGACAGGGATTAGACCAGCCCCAGCATTTT; CDR3 protein: CASSPVAPGQGLDQPQHF
D gene: TRBD1; J gene: TRBJ2-7; V gene: TRBV27; clone size: -; CDR3 DNA: TGTGCCACCGGGACAGGGGCCTACGAGCAGTACTTC; CDR3 protein: CATGTGAYEQYF
D gene: TRBD2; J gene: TRBJ2-6; V gene: TRBV2; clone size: -; CDR3 DNA: TGTGCCAGGGGGGGGATTCCTTCCAACCCCTCTGGGGCCAACGTCCTGACTTTC; CDR3 protein: CARGGIPSNPSGANVLTF
D gene: TRBD2; J gene: TRBJ2-5; V gene: TRBV11-2; clone size: -; CDR3 DNA: TGTGCCAGCAGCTTAGGGGGAGCGGGGGCGGCCTTCCAAGAGACCCAGTACTTC; CDR3 protein: CASSLGGAGAAFQETQYF
D gene: TRBD1; J gene: TRBJ2-3; V gene: TRBV7-3; clone size: -; CDR3 DNA: TGTGCCAGCAGCCCTAGGACAGGGGGTAGCACAGATACGCAGTATTTT; CDR3 protein: CASSPRTGGSTDTQYF
D gene: -; J gene: TRBJ1-3; V gene: TRBV15; clone size: few; CDR3 DNA: TGTGCCACCAGCAGAGATCAACCCGGGACTGGAAACACCATATATTTT; CDR3 protein: CATSRDQPGTGNTIYF
D gene: TRBD1; J gene: TRBJ2-1; V gene: TRBV7-2; clone size: -; CDR3 DNA: TGTGCCAGCAGCTTAGCACAGGGGTATGAGCAGTTCTTC; CDR3 protein: CASSLAQGYEQFF
D gene: -; J gene: TRBJ2-1; V gene: TRBV5-4; clone size: -; CDR3 DNA: TGTGCCAGCAGCTTGGAACAGGGTTCCTACAATGAGCAGTTCTTC; CDR3 protein: CASSLEQGSYNEQFF
D gene: -; J gene: TRBJ1-1; V gene: TRBV6-6; clone size: -; CDR3 DNA: TGTGCCAGCACCCCAGCTAGAGGCACTGAAGCTTTCTTT; CDR3 protein: CASTPARGTEAFF
D gene: TRBD2; J gene: TRBJ2-3; V gene: TRBV7-2; clone size: -; CDR3 DNA: TGTGCCAGCAGCCTAGCGGGAGCTGGAGCAGATACGCAGTATTTT; CDR3 protein: CASSLAGAGADTQYF
D gene: -; J gene: TRBJ2-5; V gene: TRBV5-1; clone size: -; CDR3 DNA: TGCGCCAGCAGCTCGGCCGGGACTCCAAAAGAGACCCAGTACTTC; CDR3 protein: CASSSAGTPKETQYF